Listed here are 8 T cell receptor beta chains from one sample, sequenced in a study of blood T cells in healthy people across ages. Sample-barcoded 5' priming and a J-beta primer mix drove a second PCR of 7 to 11 cycles. TCRdb analysed the 5' RACE reads with MiXCR anew, one entry per CDR3 protein. Of 800,000 or so distinct CDR3 sequences in the sample, approximately 65% were seen once. The specimen was blood. The receptors shown here come from a man aged 25-45 years in good health.

This clonotype has just one count. The gene calls are TRBV6-4 and TRBJ2-3; TRBD2 might be the D (6 bases). This CDR3 is 16 amino acids long. V lost 0 bases to trimming and J lost 1 base, with 11 bases between them. Germline CDR1 is MRHNA and CDR2 is SNTAGT. The CDR3 protein is CASSDSNGGGTDTQYF. For the CDR3, the DNA is TGTGCCAGCAGTGACTCGAACGGGGGAGGCACAGATACGCAGTATTTT.

This sequence joins TRBV7-9 and TRBJ2-5; 11 nucleotides align to TRBD2. There are 17 residues in the CDR3. V was pared by 4 bases and J by 4 bases, with 11 bases of the junction left unmatched. Germline V lookup: CDR1 SEHNR, CDR2 FQNEAQ (reference sequence). The CDR3 DNA sequence: TGTGCCAGCAGCTCCAACCCATTTAGCGGGGGGGCAGAGACCCAGTACTTC. Its translation is CASSSNPFSGGAETQYF.

V is TRBV6-5 and J is TRBJ2-7; 7 bases map to TRBD1. Germline loops: CDR1 MNHEY, CDR2 SVGAGI. The CDR3 consists of 16 residues. V dropped 5 bases and J dropped 1; count of bases not matched to a gene: 11. The CDR3 DNA is TGTGCCAGCAGTCTAGTGACAGGGCCTAATTCCTACGAGCAGTACTTC. Encoded protein: CASSLVTGPNSYEQYF.

V and J are TRBV9 and TRBJ2-2; the D call may be TRBD1 or TRBD2 (5 bases each). The CDR3 is made up of 16 amino acids. Per germline, CDR1 SGDLS and CDR2 YYNGEE. Trimming removed 3 bases from V and 1 base from J, with 13 bases in between. Here the CDR3 reads CASSARDGLNTGELFF. The DNA of the CDR3 is TGTGCCAGCAGCGCCCGGGACGGACTGAACACCGGGGAGCTGTTTTTT.

This sequence joins TRBV2 and TRBJ1-5, with 9 positions matching TRBD1. CDR3 length: 14 residues. V lost 7 bases to trimming and J lost 3 bases; unmatched junction nucleotides: 4. Germline CDR1 is SNHLY and CDR2 is FYNNEI. CDR3 region: CASTRTGANQPQHF. The CDR3 bases are TGTGCCAGCACGAGGACAGGGGCCAATCAGCCCCAGCATTTT.

This clonotype was seen only a few times. V and J are TRBV3-1 and TRBJ2-1; 9 bases agree with TRBD1. This CDR3 is 16 amino acids long. CDR1 is LGHDT, CDR2 YNNKEL, per germline (reference sequence). The V segment lost 4 bases and the J segment 0 bases; nucleotides outside the gene matches: 4. CDR3 sequence (DNA): TGTGCCAGCAGCCCAGCGGGACAGGGCTCCTACAATGAGCAGTTCTTC. This encodes CASSPAGQGSYNEQFF.

This clonotype was detected only a few times. This rearrangement joins TRBV12-3 or TRBV12-4 to TRBJ2-5; 8 bases match TRBD2. The trim removed 6 bases at V and 4 bases at J, leaving 10 bases unmatched. The length of the CDR3 is 15 residues. The CDR3 reads CASSPPTGGRETQYF. CDR3 nucleotides: TGTGCCAGCAGCCCTCCGACGGGGGGGCGAGAGACCCAGTACTTC.

This sequence joins TRBV20-1 and TRBJ2-1, with TRBD2 identical over 9 bases. CDR1 is DFQATT and CDR2 is SNEGSKA in the germline V gene (reference sequence). The CDR3 has 14 residues. The J segment lost 6 bases and the V segment lost 4 bases, leaving 7 bases of the junction unmatched. The DNA of the CDR3 is TGCAGTGCTATCCGTAGCGGGGGACTCAATGAGCAGTTCTTC. This encodes CSAIRSGGLNEQFF.